A single sample gave rise to the 29 T cell receptor beta chains below, sequenced in a study of T cells expressing NK-cell markers. TCRdb re-called the 5' RACE reads; every CDR3 protein appears as one record, without DNA. The sample data list about 460,000 distinct CDR3 sequences. Specimen: blood T cells: a sorted CD56 or NKG2C T cell subset, CD4+ or CD8+ T cells, or bulk PBMC T cells (not recorded which). The source is a woman between 45 and 60 years old in good health.

This chain uses TRBV27 with TRBJ2-1; the TRBD2 assignment by TCRdb is unverifiable without DNA. Germline lookup yields CDR1 MNHEY and CDR2 SMNVEV (reference sequence). The CDR3 covers 15 residues. The CDR3 protein is CASRILAGRRNEQFF.

The chain uses TRBV4-1 and TRBJ2-7; TCRdb's D call, TRBD1, is unchecked because there is no DNA. CDR3 length equals 15 residues. Germline V gene lookup returns CDR1 MGHRA and CDR2 YSYEKL. CDR3 residues: CASSLRQGGVYEQYF.

This chain links TRBV11-3 with TRBJ2-3; TCRdb picks TRBD2, but there is no DNA to check that call. This CDR3 is built from 13 residues. Germline V gene sequence: CDR1 SGHNT, CDR2 YENEEA. The CDR3 region is CASSPTSGSAQYF.

V and J are TRBV4-1 and TRBJ2-1; TCRdb gives TRBD2 as the D gene, but with no DNA this cannot be confirmed. The CDR3 sequence is 17 residues long. Germline V lookup: CDR1 MGHRA, CDR2 YSYEKL. The CDR3 spells CASSQDIGLAGGDEQFF.

This chain connects TRBV15 to TRBJ2-7; TCRdb returns TRBD1, unconfirmable since there is no DNA. The CDR3 loop spans 15 amino acids. The germline gives CDR1 LNHNV, CDR2 YYDKDF (reference sequence). CDR3: CATSRDLGTVDEQYF.

The rearrangement uses TRBV12-5 and TRBJ1-6. This CDR3 comprises 17 residues. Per germline, CDR1 LGHNT and CDR2 FRNRAP. The CDR3 sequence is CASGWITGSSYNSPLHF.

The chain links TRBV6-1 to TRBJ2-4. This CDR3 is 14 amino acids long. Germline V lookup: CDR1 MNHNS, CDR2 SASEGT. CDR3 in amino acids: CASSTGLAGNIQYF.

The chain employs TRBV29-1 and TRBJ1-5; TCRdb's D call of TRBD1 is untestable without DNA. The CDR3 extends over 14 amino acids. CDR1 and CDR2 from the germline V gene are SQVTM and ANQGSEA. CDR3 amino acids: CSALQGSSNQPQHF.

The V and J genes are TRBV20-1 and TRBJ2-3; the TCRdb D gene call, TRBD1, has no DNA to confirm it. The CDR3 runs to 17 residues. Germline V gene sequence: CDR1 DFQATT, CDR2 SNEGSKA (reference sequence). This CDR3 reads CSARTGPRPGRLDTQYF.

The V gene is TRBV7-2, the J gene TRBJ1-1; without DNA, the TCRdb call of TRBD1 cannot be checked. Per germline, CDR1 SGHTA and CDR2 FQGNSA. The CDR3 spans 14 residues. The CDR3 sequence: CAVRRDRVLSEAFF.

The chain employs TRBV3-1 and TRBJ2-1; the D call from TCRdb, TRBD1, cannot be confirmed without DNA. This CDR3 has 15 amino acids. Germline V gene sequence: CDR1 LGHDT, CDR2 YNNKEL (reference sequence). The CDR3 is CASSQEGASHNEQFF.

The rearrangement joins TRBV3-1 to TRBJ2-3. CDR1 and CDR2 from the germline V gene are LGHDT and YNNKEL (reference sequence). This CDR3 contains 15 residues. The CDR3 region is CASSRGYESTDTQYF.

This chain links TRBV7-2 with TRBJ1-1. The CDR3 totals 13 residues. The germline gives CDR1 SGHTA, CDR2 FQGNSA. CDR3 residues: CASSLAGRIEAFF.

CDR3 amino acids: CASSSRFSGTSGRGNEQFF. This chain connects TRBV7-8 to TRBJ2-1; no DNA is available, so the TRBD2 call from TCRdb remains unchecked. Germline CDR1 and CDR2: SGHVS and FQNEAQ. The CDR3 consists of 19 residues.

The chain employs TRBV20-1 and TRBJ2-5; TCRdb's D call of TRBD2 is untestable without DNA. The CDR3 is made up of 16 amino acids. CDR1 and CDR2 from the germline V gene are DFQATT and SNEGSKA (reference sequence). CDR3 amino acids: CSARDRSGRVEETQYF.

V and J are TRBV7-9 and TRBJ2-1; TCRdb calls TRBD2, which cannot be checked without DNA. The CDR3 is 14 amino acids. The germline V gene has CDR1 SEHNR and CDR2 FQNEAQ (reference sequence). The CDR3 protein is CASRQLAGYNEQFF.

The chain has TRBV5-1 and TRBJ2-5; the D gene TCRdb calls, TRBD2, cannot be checked with no DNA. CDR3 length: 14 amino acids. Per the germline V gene, CDR1 is SGHRS and CDR2 is YFSETQ. This CDR3 reads CASSFLAGYETQYF.

This rearrangement joins TRBV5-1 to TRBJ2-5; TCRdb outputs TRBD1, but without DNA this stays unchecked. The CDR3 totals 17 residues. CDR1 is SGHRS and CDR2 is YFSETQ in the germline V gene. The CDR3 sequence is CASSSTRGLSGDETQYF.

The chain has TRBV20-1 and TRBJ2-2; the D gene TCRdb calls, TRBD2, cannot be checked with no DNA. The CDR3 sequence is 13 residues long. The germline V gene has CDR1 DFQATT and CDR2 SNEGSKA (reference sequence). The CDR3 loop reads CSARDPRTGELFF.

This chain uses TRBV3-1 with TRBJ2-5. Germline V lookup: CDR1 LGHDT, CDR2 YNNKEL (reference sequence). This CDR3 has 14 amino acids. CDR3 loop: CASSPLRFRETQYF.

The chain is built from TRBV5-1 and TRBJ1-5; TCRdb's D call, TRBD1, is unchecked because there is no DNA. Germline lookup yields CDR1 SGHRS and CDR2 YFSETQ. The CDR3 is made up of 15 amino acids. The CDR3 is CASSAGTGGGQPQHF.

The rearrangement uses TRBV12-3 or TRBV12-4 and TRBJ2-5; TCRdb gives TRBD1 as the D gene, but with no DNA this cannot be confirmed. There are 14 residues in the CDR3. Here the CDR3 reads CATGQGNLQETQYF.

The chain has TRBV3-1 and TRBJ2-1; the TRBD2 assignment by TCRdb is unverifiable without DNA. The CDR3 length is 13 residues. Germline lookup yields CDR1 LGHDT and CDR2 YNNKEL (reference sequence). This chain's CDR3 is CASSQTWSGQQFF.

The chain carries TRBV20-1 and TRBJ1-2; TCRdb gives TRBD1 as the D gene, but with no DNA this cannot be confirmed. This CDR3 has 14 residues. CDR1 and CDR2 from the germline V gene are DFQATT and SNEGSKA (reference sequence). The CDR3 spells CSARPEGTGQGYTF.

This sequence joins TRBV7-9 and TRBJ2-1; with no DNA, the TCRdb D assignment of TRBD2 cannot be verified. This CDR3 contains 13 residues. Germline-derived CDR1 and CDR2 are SEHNR and FQNEAQ (reference sequence). This CDR3 is CASSLGLVNEQFF.

This chain uses TRBV3-1 with TRBJ2-3; TCRdb selects TRBD1, and the lack of DNA leaves this call unchecked. CDR1 and CDR2 from the germline V gene are LGHDT and YNNKEL (reference sequence). The CDR3 runs 15 residues. The CDR3 sequence: CASSHGKNHRDTQYF.

This sequence joins TRBV5-1 and TRBJ2-4. The germline V gene encodes CDR1 SGHRS and CDR2 YFSETQ. The CDR3 has 17 amino acids. This CDR3 is CASSSRTLTDAKNIQYF.

The chain combines TRBV12-3 or TRBV12-4 with TRBJ2-1; the D gene TCRdb calls, TRBD2, cannot be checked with no DNA. This CDR3 has 15 amino acids. CDR3 amino acids: CASSLSGRAGNEQFF.

The rearrangement joins TRBV20-1 to TRBJ2-7; TCRdb indicates TRBD1, and absent DNA this call remains unverified. The CDR3 is 16 residues long. Germline assignment: CDR1 DFQATT and CDR2 SNEGSKA (reference sequence). The CDR3 spells CSARVPLDSGNYEQYF.